This T cell receptor beta chain was found in a study of blood T cell repertoires in COVID-19. Across the study: Some COVID-19 samples were acute and others convalescent; all came from the United States, Italy and Spain. T cells, B-cell-depleted T cells, or PBMCs provided the cDNA or gDNA that served as material.

Seattle enrolled patients during active infection and tracked them longitudinally. Here immunoSEQ multiplex PCR was the method, and the copy in TCRdb shows in-frame clones only, minus some. The sample contains about 170,000 clones, roughly 90% of which appear only once. The specimen sequenced was peripheral blood. The sequence was collected from a man between 18 and 29 years old with COVID-19, enrolled during active disease.

CDR3 coding DNA: TGCGCCAGCAGCCGAATTGGCTCCCTAAACATTCAGTACTTC. This gives the protein CASSRIGSLNIQYF. The rearrangement joins TRBV4-1 to TRBJ2-4; D unclear. V was shortened by 4 bases and J by 6 bases, with 13 bases between the two germline ends. The CDR3 loop spans 14 amino acids. Germline values: CDR1 MGHRA, CDR2 YSYEKL.